In its sample, the clone carrying this TCR beta chain was seen once. The data derive from a study of blood T cell repertoires in COVID-19. As for the study in general: Samples representing acute and convalescent COVID-19 were sourced from the United States, Italy and Spain. T cells, B-cell-depleted T cells, or PBMCs provided the cDNA or gDNA that served as material.

Trimming removed 4 bases from V and 2 bases from J; junction bases left unmatched: 8. The CDR3 has 16 amino acids. Germline CDR1 is SGHDN and CDR2 is FVKESK. Study processing details: Amplification of reference gene primers provided the estimated nucleated cell counts. Assay: immunoSEQ multiplex PCR; the TCRdb copy retains only in-frame clones and omits some. V and J calls and clone size are as listed in that table; D and trimming were resolved from the DNA. The sample holds 70,000 to 95,000 clones, 75% to 95% seen once. Sequenced material: peripheral blood. The sequence was obtained from a woman between 50 and 59 years old in a cohort sampled during active COVID-19. The chain employs TRBV14 and TRBJ1-2; 9 bases are a match to TRBD1. CDR3: CASSRDRVLGNYGYTF. Here the CDR3 DNA reads TGTGCCAGCAGCCGGGACAGGGTTTTGGGCAACTATGGCTACACCTTC. Filled out from reference TRBV14 and TRBJ1-2, the complete variable domain reads EAGVTQFPSHSVIEKGQTVTLRCDPISGHDNLYWYRRVMGKEIKFLLHFVKESKQDESGMPNNRFLAERTGGTYSTLKVQPAELEDSGVYFCASSRDRVLGNYGYTFGSGTRLTVV.